Following are 14 T cell receptor beta chains from one sample sequenced in a study of cytomegalovirus exposure and HLA in healthy donors. The primer mix had 60 Vbeta and 13 Jbeta primers. Profiling relied on immunoSEQ multiplex PCR, and the TCRdb table lists in-frame clones only, not all of them. The table has around 170,000 clones, 70% to 80% seen once. Sequenced sample: PBMCs. Receptors were obtained from a middle-aged woman in good health and CMV-seronegative.

The chain is built from TRBV6-1 and TRBJ2-7, with no clear D. Trimming cost V 3 bases and J 6 bases, with 15 bases left between them. CDR1 and CDR2 (germline): MNHNS, SASEGT. This CDR3 spans 14 amino acids. The CDR3 nucleotides read TGTGCCAGCAGTGACGCCTACGACTCGAGCGAGCAGTACTTC. It yields the protein CASSDAYDSSEQYF.

The chain uses TRBV11-3 and TRBJ1-1, with no clear D. V gave up 5 bases and J gave up 1 base, with 8 bases separating them. Germline V CDR1 and CDR2: SGHNT, YENEEA. The CDR3 covers 13 residues. CDR3 amino acids: CASSTDSNTEAFF. The CDR3 bases are TGTGCCAGCAGCACGGACTCGAACACTGAAGCTTTCTTT. Together with reference TRBV11-3 and TRBJ1-1, the CDR3 gives the full variable domain: EAGVVQSPRYKIIEKKQPVAFWCNPISGHNTLYWYLQNLGQGPELLIRYENEEAVDDSQLPKDRFSAERLKGVDSTLKIQPAELGDSAVYLCASSTDSNTEAFFGQGTRLTVV.

This clone was seen a handful of times. The chain carries TRBV7-2 and TRBJ1-1; 7 bases are shared with TRBD1. The ends lost 3 bases at V and 5 bases at J; junction bases unmatched: 6. This CDR3 region has 14 residues. The V gene's germline CDR1 is SGHTA and CDR2 FQGNSA. In DNA form, the CDR3 reads TGTGCCAGCAGCTTGGGACAGTATGGGACTGAAGCTTTCTTT. It encodes CASSLGQYGTEAFF.

The J gene is TRBJ2-4, the V gene TRBV25-1; 7 bases match TRBD1. The CDR3 extends over 15 amino acids. With 6 bases clipped from V and 1 base from J, the junction kept 6 bases outside the gene matches. Germline V gene lookup returns CDR1 MGHDK and CDR2 SYGVNS. In DNA form, the CDR3 reads TGTGCCAGCAGCGCCCTGACAGGGGCCAAAAACATTCAGTACTTC. It codes for CASSALTGAKNIQYF.

Here the CDR3 DNA reads TGTGCCAGCAGCTATAGACAGGGGAGGTCCTACAATGAGCAGTTCTTC. Amino acids: CASSYRQGRSYNEQFF. The chain employs TRBV7-9 and TRBJ2-1; 8 positions match TRBD1. This CDR3 contains 16 residues. V trimming: 4 bases; J trimming: 1 base; junction bases outside the gene matches: 6. Per germline, CDR1 SEHNR and CDR2 FQNEAQ (reference sequence). The whole variable domain, remainder taken from reference TRBV7-9 and TRBJ2-1, is DTGVSQNPRHKITKRGQNVTFRCDPISEHNRLYWYRQTLGQGPEFLTYFQNEAQLEKSRLLSDRFSAERPKGSFSTLEIQRTEQGDSAMYLCASSYRQGRSYNEQFFGPGTRLTVL.

The table lists this clone with a count of one. This chain connects TRBV11-3 to TRBJ1-6; possibly TRBD1 for D (6 bases). The CDR3 loop spans 14 amino acids. The germline V gene has CDR1 SGHNT and CDR2 YENEEA. Between the trimmed V and J ends, which lost 4 bases and 6 bases, there was a span of 10 bases. In nucleotides, the CDR3 is TGTGCCAGCAGCTGGCGCAGGGGTAATTCACCCCTCCACTTT. This translates into CASSWRRGNSPLHF.

Turning to this clone: The sample contains more than one DNA sequence encoding this CDR3. The chain uses TRBV2 and TRBJ2-3; no reliable D call. The CDR3 spans 13 residues. The germline gives CDR1 SNHLY, CDR2 FYNNEI. The V and J ends lost 3 bases and 1 base respectively, with 5 bases between them. DNA of the CDR3: TGTGCCAGCAGTGACCGAGGCACAGATACGCAGTATTTT. Its translation is CASSDRGTDTQYF.

The rearrangement links TRBV7-9 to TRBJ2-3; D remains unclear. The germline CDR1 and CDR2 sequences are SEHNR and FQNEAQ (reference sequence). The CDR3 spans 14 residues. The V end was cut by 7 bases, the J end by 2 bases, with 13 bases between. CDR3 protein: CASTMPQSTDTQYF. CDR3 coding DNA: TGTGCCAGCACCATGCCCCAGTCCACAGATACGCAGTATTTT.

The chain links TRBV5-1 to TRBJ2-5, with a weak D call TRBD1 (6 bases). The assigned J gene may be wrong: the sequence end matches TRBJ2-7 better. This CDR3 has 14 amino acids. Germline-derived CDR1 and CDR2 are SGHRS and YFSETQ. In DNA, the CDR3 is TGCGCCAGCAGCTTGGCAGGGGTTCTCTACGAGCAGTACTTC. It specifies CASSLAGVLYEQYF.

CDR3 in amino acids: CASSWTGVKDYGYTF. CDR3 coding DNA: TGTGCCAGCAGCTGGACAGGGGTTAAGGACTATGGCTACACCTTC. The chain recombines TRBV5-6 with TRBJ1-2; 9 nucleotides align to TRBD1. Germline CDR1 and CDR2: SGHDT and YYEEEE. V gave up 3 bases and J gave up 3 bases; unmatched junction bases: 6. The CDR3 extends over 15 amino acids.

The CDR3, as DNA: TGTGCCAGCAGTTTCATTCGGGAGACTGAAGCTTTCTTT. It translates to CASSFIRETEAFF. The rearrangement links TRBV27 to TRBJ1-1, with unresolved D. Per the germline V gene, CDR1 is MNHEY and CDR2 is SMNVEV (reference sequence). The ends were cut back, 3 bases at V and 5 bases at J, with 10 bases in the middle. The CDR3 contains 13 residues.

The chain combines TRBV27 with TRBJ1-1, with D tentatively TRBD1 (5 bases). Germline values: CDR1 MNHEY, CDR2 SMNVEV (reference sequence). This CDR3 is built from 13 residues. V was trimmed by 2 bases and J by 7 bases, leaving 11 bases between them. This CDR3 reads CASSLRGEVEAFF. CDR3 DNA sequence: TGTGCCAGCAGTTTAAGAGGGGAGGTTGAAGCTTTCTTT.

This chain links TRBV13 with TRBJ2-7; 7 bases align to TRBD2. V trimming: 2 bases; J trimming: 4 bases; junction bases outside the gene matches: 8. The length of the CDR3 is 15 residues. Germline CDR1 reads PRHDT; CDR2 reads FYEKMQ (reference sequence). CDR3 nucleotide sequence: TGTGCCAGCAGCTTAAGCGGGACTGGGTTATACGAGCAGTACTTC. It translates to CASSLSGTGLYEQYF.

The chain links TRBV27 to TRBJ1-6; D perhaps matches TRBD1 (6 bases). The V gene lost 5 bases and the J gene lost 11 bases, with 16 bases spanning the gap. CDR3 length: 14 amino acids. Germline CDR1 MNHEY, CDR2 SMNVEV (reference sequence). CDR3 residues: CASSPRGGHAPLHF. The CDR3 DNA reads TGTGCCAGCAGTCCGAGGGGGGGTCATGCACCCCTCCACTTT.